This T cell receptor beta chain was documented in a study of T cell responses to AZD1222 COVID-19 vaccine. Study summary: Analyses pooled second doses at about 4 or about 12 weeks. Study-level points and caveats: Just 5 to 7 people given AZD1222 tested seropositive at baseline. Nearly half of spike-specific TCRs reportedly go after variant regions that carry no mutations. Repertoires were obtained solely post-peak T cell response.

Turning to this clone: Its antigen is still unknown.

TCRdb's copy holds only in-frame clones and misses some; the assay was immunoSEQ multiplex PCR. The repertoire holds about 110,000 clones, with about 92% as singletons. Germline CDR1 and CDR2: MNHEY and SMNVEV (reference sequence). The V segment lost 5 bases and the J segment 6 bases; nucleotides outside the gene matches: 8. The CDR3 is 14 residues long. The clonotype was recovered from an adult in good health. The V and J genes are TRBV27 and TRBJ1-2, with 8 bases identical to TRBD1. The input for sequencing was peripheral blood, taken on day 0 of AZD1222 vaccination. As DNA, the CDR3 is TGTGCCAGCAGTCCCTGGACAGGGAAAAATGGCTACACCTTC. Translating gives CASSPWTGKNGYTF.